These 20 T cell receptor beta chains came from one sample sequenced in a study of T-cell reconstitution after alpha-beta-depleted transplantation in children. Unique molecular identifiers tagged the TCRbeta library. TCRdb re-called the PCR reads with MiXCR, one entry per CDR3 protein. The sample holds about 580,000 distinct CDR3 sequences, under 25% seen once. This specimen consisted of PBMCs, mostly from graft donor cells, obtained 360 days after TCRalphabeta/CD19-depleted stem cell transplant. These receptors originate from a boy in the first two years of life who had a stem cell transplant for acute myeloid leukemia, so the T cells may come from the graft donor.

Ten or more counts support this clonotype. The genes are TRBV5-1 and TRBJ2-1; perhaps TRBD2 as D (6 bases). Germline assignment: CDR1 SGHRS and CDR2 YFSETQ. This CDR3 has 15 amino acids. Trimming shortened V by 0 bases and J by 3 bases, and 10 bases separated the two germline ends. CDR3 protein: CASSLGQEGYNEQFF. The DNA of the CDR3 is TGCGCCAGCAGCTTGGGTCAGGAGGGCTACAATGAGCAGTTCTTC. Variable domain in full (rest from reference TRBV5-1 and TRBJ2-1): KAGVTQTPRYLIKTRGQQVTLSCSPISGHRSVSWYQQTPGQGLQFLFEYFSETQRNKGNFPGRFSGRQFSNSRSEMNVSTLELGDSALYLCASSLGQEGYNEQFFGPGTRLTVL.

This clonotype appeared a few times. The chain uses TRBV18 and TRBJ2-7; 13 bases line up with TRBD2. The CDR3 covers 16 residues. Per the germline V gene, CDR1 is KGHSH and CDR2 is LQKENI. Trimming removed 3 bases from V and 2 bases from J; junction bases left unmatched: 4. The CDR3 DNA sequence: TGTGCCAGCTCACCCCAGACTAGCGGGGGGCCCTACGAGCAGTACGTC. Its translation: CASSPQTSGGPYEQYV.

This clonotype appeared a few times. This rearrangement joins TRBV12-3 or TRBV12-4 to TRBJ1-3; 10 bases map to TRBD1. CDR3 length: 15 residues. J gave up 2 bases and V 7 bases, and 5 bases lay outside the gene matches. CDR3: CASTRDRGTGNTIYF. CDR3 DNA sequence: TGTGCCAGCACCCGGGACAGGGGAACTGGAAACACCATATATTTT.

A few counts support this clonotype. The V and J genes are TRBV20-1 and TRBJ2-7; D is unresolved. The CDR3 sequence is 14 residues long. Trimming cost V 6 bases and J 6 bases, with 21 bases left between them. The V gene's germline CDR1 is DFQATT and CDR2 SNEGSKA (reference sequence). As DNA, the CDR3 is TGCAGTGCACAAGTGTCCGGCAGACACACCGAGCAGTACTTC. The encoded protein is CSAQVSGRHTEQYF.

This clonotype was counted between two and nine times. The gene calls are TRBV7-9 and TRBJ2-1; D call uncertain. Germline values: CDR1 SEHNR, CDR2 FQNEAQ (reference sequence). The V gene lost 10 bases and the J gene lost 0 bases, with 13 bases spanning the gap. The CDR3 sequence is 14 residues long. CDR3 bases: TGTGCCACCACCTCCCATAGCTCCTACAATGAGCAGTTCTTC. This sequence encodes CATTSHSSYNEQFF.

The CDR3 DNA follows: TGTGCCAGCAGTTTACCCGGGACGGACCAAGAGACCCAGTACTTC. Residues: CASSLPGTDQETQYF. This chain uses TRBV12-3 or TRBV12-4 with TRBJ2-5; either TRBD1 or TRBD2 may fit D (5 bases each). V was shortened by 2 bases and J by 0 bases, with 10 bases between the two germline ends. The CDR3 contains 15 residues.

V gene TRBV29-1 combines with J gene TRBJ2-5, with 10 bases that match TRBD1. J gave up 6 bases and V 5 bases, and 9 bases lay outside the gene matches. CDR1 and CDR2 (germline): SQVTM, ANQGSEA. The CDR3 totals 14 residues. In nucleotides, the CDR3 is TGCAGCGTTCAAGGGGGACAGGGGAGGCAGACCCAGTACTTC. Translated, it gives CSVQGGQGRQTQYF.

The sample holds many counts of this clonotype. The chain carries TRBV2 and TRBJ2-2; TRBD2 matches at 11 bases. The CDR3 covers 14 residues. V lost 10 bases to trimming and J lost 4 bases; unmatched junction nucleotides: 5. The germline V gene has CDR1 SNHLY and CDR2 FYNNEI. The CDR3 nucleotides are TGTGCCACCACTGGACTAGCGGGCACCGGGGAGCTGTTTTTT. Translated: CATTGLAGTGELFF.

This clonotype occurred a few times. The chain recombines TRBV28 with TRBJ2-7, with D perhaps TRBD1 (5 bases). CDR3 length: 15 amino acids. Trimming pared 3 bases from V and 2 bases from J, leaving 14 bases between. Germline CDR1 reads MDHEN; CDR2 reads SYDVKM. The CDR3 nucleotides read TGTGCCAGCAGTTTCACAGCTTTAGGGGCCTACGAGCAGTACTTC. As protein: CASSFTALGAYEQYF.

This clonotype was seen more than once but under ten times. This chain uses TRBV20-1 with TRBJ1-3; D gene uncertain. Deletions cut 6 bases from V and 2 bases from J, with 14 bases between. CDR3 length: 14 amino acids. CDR1 and CDR2 (germline): DFQATT, SNEGSKA (reference sequence). The chain's CDR3 is CSASRWSTGNTIYF. The CDR3 DNA reads as TGCAGTGCGAGTAGGTGGTCTACTGGAAACACCATATATTTT.

This clonotype was seen repeatedly, ten times or more. The chain couples TRBV20-1 to TRBJ2-1, with D possibly TRBD1 on 6 matching bases. V was pared by 5 bases and J by 12 bases, with 17 bases between. The CDR3 consists of 12 residues. The germline gives CDR1 DFQATT, CDR2 SNEGSKA (reference sequence). The CDR3 loop is CSAFPGGWGQFF. CDR3 in DNA: TGCAGTGCTTTCCCTGGGGGCTGGGGGCAGTTCTTC.

There are a few counts of this clonotype. This chain joins TRBV10-3 and TRBJ1-5; D is unresolved. Germline V gene data show CDR1 as ENHRY and CDR2 as SYGVKD. Trimming pared 4 bases from V and 5 bases from J, leaving 15 bases between. This CDR3 has 15 residues. The CDR3 spells CAISVSSDTDQPQHF. The CDR3 nucleotides read TGTGCCATCAGTGTATCCTCTGACACCGATCAGCCCCAGCATTTT.

The chain links TRBV30 to TRBJ2-3; maybe TRBD2 (5 bases). V was cut by 5 bases and J by 2 bases, with 14 bases left in between. The CDR3 has 14 amino acids. Germline CDR1 reads GTSNPN; CDR2 reads SVGIG (reference sequence). The CDR3 is CAWARRADTDTQYF. The CDR3 coding sequence is TGTGCCTGGGCTAGGAGAGCGGACACAGATACGCAGTATTTT.

This clonotype was recorded a few times. The CDR3 here is CASSYRNLLYGYTF. The CDR3 DNA is TGTGCCAGCAGTTACAGGAACCTACTTTATGGCTACACCTTC. This chain links TRBV6-2 or TRBV6-3 with TRBJ1-2; D is undetermined. CDR1 MNHEY and CDR2 SVGEGT come from the germline V gene. The CDR3 spans 14 residues. V was shortened by 2 bases and J by 5 bases, with 12 bases between the two germline ends.

As for this clonotype: Given a much more abundant clone one base away, this may be a read error. V and J are TRBV12-3 or TRBV12-4 and TRBJ1-2; no definite D call. The CDR3 length is 13 residues. Deletions cut 11 bases from V and 7 bases from J, with 20 bases between. The CDR3: CAEGSQRACGYTF. The CDR3 DNA reads as TGTGCCGAAGGGTCCCAGCGGGCCTGTGGCTACACCTTC.

This clonotype turned up a few times. The V call is TRBV5-6, the J call TRBJ1-2, with TRBD1 matching 8 bases. V lost 4 bases to trimming and J lost 5 bases; unmatched junction nucleotides: 7. From germline, CDR1 is SGHDT and CDR2 YYEEEE. The CDR3 is 14 amino acids. The CDR3 is CASSPPGTGYGYTF. In DNA form, the CDR3 reads TGTGCCAGCAGCCCACCAGGGACAGGTTATGGCTACACCTTC.

At least ten counts were recorded for this clonotype. This sequence joins TRBV4-3 and TRBJ2-1, with D perhaps TRBD2 (5 bases). Trimming took 1 base from V and 2 from J, leaving 15 bases between them. The CDR3 consists of 17 residues. In germline, CDR1 is LGHNA, CDR2 YSLEER. The CDR3 sequence is CASSQAPSGHPYNEQFF. The CDR3 DNA reads as TGCGCCAGCAGCCAAGCCCCCAGCGGTCATCCCTACAATGAGCAGTTCTTC.

This clonotype showed up many times. The gene calls are TRBV3-1 and TRBJ1-2, with a weak D call TRBD1 (5 bases). There are 15 residues in the CDR3. Trimming removed 3 bases at V and 5 bases at J, with 16 bases between. Germline lookup yields CDR1 LGHDT and CDR2 YNNKEL (reference sequence). The CDR3 spells CASSHDPDKDYGYTF. The DNA of the CDR3 is TGTGCCAGCAGCCATGACCCGGACAAGGATTATGGCTACACCTTC.

This clonotype came up a few times. The chain couples TRBV6-1 to TRBJ2-1; unclear D gene. The germline V gene encodes CDR1 MNHNS and CDR2 SASEGT. V was pared by 8 bases and J by 0 bases, with 14 bases between. This CDR3 is built from 15 residues. CDR3 nucleotide sequence: TGTGCCAGCGTCAGGTTAGAGAGCTCCTACAATGAGCAGTTCTTC. Amino acids: CASVRLESSYNEQFF.

This clonotype was seen only once. CDR3 nucleotides: TGTGCCAGCAGCTTGGGTGGGCGGGGGGGCCTCTCAGATACGCAGTATTTT. Its protein is CASSLGGRGGLSDTQYF. The chain links TRBV5-4 to TRBJ2-3; 9 nucleotides agree with TRBD2. Trimming removed 0 bases from V and 4 bases from J; junction bases left unmatched: 9. This CDR3 spans 17 amino acids. The germline gives CDR1 SGHNT, CDR2 YYREEE (reference sequence).